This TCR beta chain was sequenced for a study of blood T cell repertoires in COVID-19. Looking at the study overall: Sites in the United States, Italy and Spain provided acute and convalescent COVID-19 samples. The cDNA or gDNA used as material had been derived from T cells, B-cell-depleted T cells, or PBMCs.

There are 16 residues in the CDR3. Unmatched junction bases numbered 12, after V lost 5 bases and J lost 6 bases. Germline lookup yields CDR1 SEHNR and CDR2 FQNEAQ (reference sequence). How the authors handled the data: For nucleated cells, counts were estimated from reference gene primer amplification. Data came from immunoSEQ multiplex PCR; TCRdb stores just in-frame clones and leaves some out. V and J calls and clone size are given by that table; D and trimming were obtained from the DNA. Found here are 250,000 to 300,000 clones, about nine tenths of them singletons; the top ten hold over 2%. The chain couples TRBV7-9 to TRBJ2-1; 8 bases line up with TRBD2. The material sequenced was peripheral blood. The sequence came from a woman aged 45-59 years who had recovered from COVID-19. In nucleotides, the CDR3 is TGTGCCAGCAGCACTCTACCGGGACTAGGGGGCAATGAGCAGTTCTTC. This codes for CASSTLPGLGGNEQFF.